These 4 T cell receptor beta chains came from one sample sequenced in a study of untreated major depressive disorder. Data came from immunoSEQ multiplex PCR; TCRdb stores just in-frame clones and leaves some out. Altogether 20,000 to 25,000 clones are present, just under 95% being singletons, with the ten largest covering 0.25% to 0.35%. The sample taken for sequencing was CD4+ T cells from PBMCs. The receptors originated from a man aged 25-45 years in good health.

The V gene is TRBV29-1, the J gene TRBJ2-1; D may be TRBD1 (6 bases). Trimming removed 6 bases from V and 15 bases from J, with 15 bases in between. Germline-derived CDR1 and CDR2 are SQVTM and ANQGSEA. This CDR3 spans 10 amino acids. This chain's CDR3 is CSVDTGLAFF. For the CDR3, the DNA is TGCAGCGTGGATACAGGGCTAGCGTTCTTC.

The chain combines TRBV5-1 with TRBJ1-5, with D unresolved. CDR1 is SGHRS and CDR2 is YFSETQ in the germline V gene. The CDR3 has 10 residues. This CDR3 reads CDPPDQPQHF. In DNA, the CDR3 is TGCGACCCACCAGATCAGCCCCAGCATTTT.

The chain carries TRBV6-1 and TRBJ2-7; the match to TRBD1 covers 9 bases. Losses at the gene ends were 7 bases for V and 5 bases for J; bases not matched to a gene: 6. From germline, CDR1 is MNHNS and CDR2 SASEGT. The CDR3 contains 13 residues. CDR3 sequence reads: CASTWTGENEQYF. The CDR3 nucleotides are TGTGCCAGCACCTGGACAGGGGAGAACGAGCAGTACTTC.

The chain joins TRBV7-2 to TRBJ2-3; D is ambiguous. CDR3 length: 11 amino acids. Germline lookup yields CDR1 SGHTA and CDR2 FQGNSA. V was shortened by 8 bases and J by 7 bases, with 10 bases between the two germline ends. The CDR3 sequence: CASALGNTQYF. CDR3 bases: TGTGCCAGCGCCTTGGGAAATACGCAGTATTTT.